These 13 T cell receptor beta chains originate from one sample sequenced in a study of T cells in Graves' hyperthyroidism and ophthalmopathy. The CDR3 regions of TCR beta were amplified from RNA transcripts. First-round RT-PCR of the TCR CDR3 relied on the HTBI primer set. TCRdb re-called the multiplex PCR reads through MiXCR, storing one row per CDR3 protein. Of fewer than 450,000 distinct CDR3 sequences in the sample, about a sixth are singletons; the top ten hold approximately 30%. The specimen sequenced was blood. These receptors originate from a young woman with Graves' hyperthyroidism that later progressed to Graves' ophthalmopathy.

The chain employs TRBV20-1 and TRBJ2-4, with TRBD2 as a possible D gene (6 bases). The CDR3 has 12 amino acids. Germline values: CDR1 DFQATT, CDR2 SNEGSKA (reference sequence). V was cut by 5 bases and J by 8 bases, with 13 bases left in between. CDR3 loop: CSASRDSYIQYF. In DNA, the CDR3 is TGCAGTGCTTCCCGGGACTCATACATTCAGTACTTC.

In this sample, this clonotype turned up many times. This chain's CDR3 is CASSSGTGAINEAFF. In DNA form, the CDR3 reads TGTGCCAGCAGTTCCGGGACAGGGGCTATCAATGAAGCTTTCTTT. This chain uses TRBV28 with TRBJ1-1; 10 bases are shared with TRBD1. This CDR3 comprises 15 residues. Losses at the gene ends were 4 bases for V and 7 bases for J; bases not matched to a gene: 9. The germline gives CDR1 MDHEN, CDR2 SYDVKM. The whole variable domain, remainder taken from reference TRBV28 and TRBJ1-1, is DVKVTQSSRYLVKRTGEKVFLECVQDMDHENMFWYRQDPGLGLRLIYFSYDVKMKEKGDIPEGYSVSREKKERFSLILESASTNQTSMYLCASSSGTGAINEAFFGQGTRLTVV.

This chain joins TRBV30 and TRBJ1-2, with D perhaps matching TRBD1 (5 bases). V lost 2 bases and J lost 8, with 12 bases in between. This CDR3 has 12 amino acids. The germline CDR1 and CDR2 sequences are GTSNPN and SVGIG (reference sequence). Written as DNA, the CDR3 is TGTGCCTGGAGTCCCATGGGGGAAGGCTACACCTTC. Translating it yields CAWSPMGEGYTF.

This clonotype appeared many times. The gene calls are TRBV11-2 and TRBJ2-1; a weak D match, TRBD2 (5 bases). CDR1 is SGHAT and CDR2 is FQNNGV in the germline V gene. With 0 bases removed from V and 0 bases from J, the gap between germline ends came to 9 bases. This CDR3 contains 16 residues. The chain's CDR3 is CASSLEPGSSYNEQFF. CDR3 bases: TGTGCCAGCAGCTTAGAACCGGGGAGCTCCTACAATGAGCAGTTCTTC.

This clonotype was detected many times. The V call is TRBV6-1, the J call TRBJ2-2; D remains ambiguous. This CDR3 has 14 amino acids. Germline values: CDR1 MNHNS, CDR2 SASEGT. Trimming cost V 5 bases and J 1 base, with 8 bases left between them. The CDR3 DNA reads TGTGCCAGCAGTCCTACATGGAACACCGGGGAGCTGTTTTTT. Protein product: CASSPTWNTGELFF.

The rearrangement uses TRBV28 and TRBJ1-1; the D gene is possibly TRBD1 (6 bases). The V end was cut by 8 bases, the J end by 1 base, with 11 bases between. There are 13 residues in the CDR3. CDR1 and CDR2 (germline): MDHEN, SYDVKM. The CDR3 DNA reads TGTGCCAGCGCCGGACAGAAGAACACTGAAGCTTTCTTT. Its translation is CASAGQKNTEAFF.

The table lists this clonotype with many counts. The chain uses TRBV15 and TRBJ1-6; TRBD1 might be the D (6 bases). The CDR3 has 14 residues. Germline V gives CDR1 LNHNV, CDR2 YYDKDF (reference sequence). V lost 2 bases to trimming and J lost 19 bases, with 21 bases between them. CDR3 DNA sequence: TGTGCCACCAGCAGAAGCTCCTACAGGGAAGTCCAACACTTT. Translating gives CATSRSSYREVQHF.

This chain uses TRBV4-2 with TRBJ2-2; D call uncertain. The CDR3 has 15 amino acids. V was trimmed by 1 base and J by 2 bases, leaving 8 bases between them. Germline loops: CDR1 LGHNA, CDR2 YNFKEQ. In DNA, the CDR3 is TGTGCCAGCAGCCAAGCTGCGTCCAACACCGGGGAGCTGTTTTTT. Protein: CASSQAASNTGELFF.

The chain has TRBV4-2 and TRBJ1-4; possible D gene TRBD1, 6 bases. The germline V and J ends were trimmed by 4 bases and 0 bases, with 18 bases remaining between them. The CDR3 consists of 18 residues. Germline-derived CDR1 and CDR2 are LGHNA and YNFKEQ. The CDR3 spells CASSLRGGQTATNEKLFF. In DNA form, the CDR3 reads TGTGCCAGCAGCCTCAGAGGGGGGCAGACTGCAACTAATGAAAAACTGTTTTTT.

This clonotype was counted ten times or more. V gene TRBV7-9 combines with J gene TRBJ2-5; either TRBD1 or TRBD2 may fit D (5 bases each). CDR3 size: 14 residues. Germline V gene data show CDR1 as SEHNR and CDR2 as FQNEAQ (reference sequence). The V gene lost 1 base and the J gene lost 5 bases, with 11 bases spanning the gap. The CDR3 reads CASSLGGVSETQYF. As DNA, the CDR3 is TGTGCCAGCAGCTTAGGAGGGGTCTCCGAGACCCAGTACTTC.

Comment on this clonotype: The junction does not match germline at one end; this may be a read error. The J gene is TRBJ2-1, the V gene TRBV18; perhaps D is TRBD1 or TRBD2 (5 bases each). Germline V lookup: CDR1 KGHSH, CDR2 LQKENI. This CDR3 has 12 amino acids. In DNA form, the CDR3 reads TGTGCCAGCTCAACTAACCGGGACCCGGTTGTCTTC. It translates to CASSTNRDPVVF. Together with reference TRBV18 and TRBJ2-1, the CDR3 gives the full variable domain: NAGVMQNPRHLVRRRGQEARLRCSPMKGHSHVYWYRQLPEEGLKFMVYLQKENIIDESGMPKERFSAEFPKEGPSILRIQQVVRGDSAAYFCASSTNRDPVVFGPGTRLTVL.

In this sample, this clonotype turned up many times. The V call is TRBV20-1, the J call TRBJ2-5; D possibly uses TRBD1 or TRBD2 (5 bases each). The CDR3 contains 12 residues. The V end was cut by 3 bases, the J end by 2 bases, with 7 bases between. Germline V CDR1 and CDR2: DFQATT, SNEGSKA (reference sequence). The CDR3 protein is CSARGVQETQYF. In nucleotides, the CDR3 is TGCAGTGCTAGGGGGGTTCAAGAGACCCAGTACTTC.

The rearrangement uses TRBV9 and TRBJ2-3; D may be TRBD1 or TRBD2 (6 bases each). V dropped 1 base and J dropped 4 bases, with 13 bases sitting between them. The CDR3 runs to 15 residues. CDR1 is SGDLS, CDR2 YYNGEE, per germline. The CDR3 is CASSVTWGAADTQYF. The CDR3 DNA reads as TGTGCCAGCAGCGTAACGTGGGGGGCCGCAGATACGCAGTATTTT. The whole variable domain, filled in from reference TRBV9 and TRBJ2-3, reads DSGVTQTPKHLITATGQRVTLRCSPRSGDLSVYWYQQSLDQGLQFLIQYYNGEERAKGNILERFSAQQFPDLHSELNLSSLELGDSALYFCASSVTWGAADTQYFGPGTRLTVL.